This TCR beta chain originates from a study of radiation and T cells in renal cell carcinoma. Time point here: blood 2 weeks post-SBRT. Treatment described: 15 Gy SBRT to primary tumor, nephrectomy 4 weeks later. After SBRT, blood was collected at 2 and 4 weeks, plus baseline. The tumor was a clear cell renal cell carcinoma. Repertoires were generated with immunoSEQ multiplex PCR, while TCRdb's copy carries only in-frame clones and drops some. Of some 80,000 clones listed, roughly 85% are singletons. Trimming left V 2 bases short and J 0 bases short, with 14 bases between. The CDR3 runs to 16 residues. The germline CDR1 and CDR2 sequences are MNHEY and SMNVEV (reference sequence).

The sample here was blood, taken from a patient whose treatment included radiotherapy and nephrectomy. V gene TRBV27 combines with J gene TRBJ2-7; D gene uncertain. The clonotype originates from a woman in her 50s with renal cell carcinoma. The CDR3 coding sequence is TGTGCCAGCAGTTTAATACCAGGCGAAAGCTCCTACGAGCAGTACTTC. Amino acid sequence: CASSLIPGESSYEQYF.